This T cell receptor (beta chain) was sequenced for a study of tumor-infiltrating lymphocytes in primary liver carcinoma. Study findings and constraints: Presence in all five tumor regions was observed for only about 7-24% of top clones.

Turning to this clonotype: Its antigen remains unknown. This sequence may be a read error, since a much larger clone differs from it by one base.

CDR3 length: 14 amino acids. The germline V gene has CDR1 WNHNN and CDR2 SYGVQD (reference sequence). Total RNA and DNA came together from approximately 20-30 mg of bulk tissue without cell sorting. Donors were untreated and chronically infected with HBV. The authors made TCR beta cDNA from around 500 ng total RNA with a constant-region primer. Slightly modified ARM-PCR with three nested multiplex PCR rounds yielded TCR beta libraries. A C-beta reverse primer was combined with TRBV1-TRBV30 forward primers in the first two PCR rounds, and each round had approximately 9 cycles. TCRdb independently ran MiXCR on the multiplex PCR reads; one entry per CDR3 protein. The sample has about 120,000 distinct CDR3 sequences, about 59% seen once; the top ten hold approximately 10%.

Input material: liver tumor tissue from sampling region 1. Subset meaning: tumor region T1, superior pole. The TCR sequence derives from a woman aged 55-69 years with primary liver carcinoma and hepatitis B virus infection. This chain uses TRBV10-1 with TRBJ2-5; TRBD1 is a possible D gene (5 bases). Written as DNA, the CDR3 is TGCGCCAGCAATGAGTCGATTGGGGCGGAGACCCAGTACTTC. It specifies CASNESIGAETQYF.